This T cell receptor (beta chain) was captured by sequencing in a study of molecular identifiers for immune sequencing clone quantification. Study observations and caveats: Clones with over 20 RNA copies captured over 98% of effector molecules but under 1% of naive ones. Highly expanded clone sizes could be underestimated by identical TCR molecules that share a barcode. Jurkat TCR RNA from one cell was spiked into approximately 1 million naive cells, and it was reportedly detectable there.

Based on a CD8+CD4-CCR7+CD45RA+ profile, naive CD8 T cells were sorted. Trimming took off 6 bases at V and 5 bases at J, with 15 bases between the two ends. CDR3 length equals 14 residues. Germline CDR1 and CDR2: SNHLY and FYNNEI. Many counts were recorded for this clonotype. Its specificity is unknown. TCRdb analysed the PCR reads with MiXCR anew, one entry per CDR3 protein. Found here are around 460,000 distinct CDR3 sequences, about 21% of them singletons; the top ten hold approximately 0.8%. The sample was naive CD8+ T cells from blood, with Jurkat cell RNA spiked in. This sample's subset: FACS-sorted CD8+CD4-CCR7+CD45RA+ naive T cells. The origin of this receptor is a human donor in good health. Some libraries in this study had Jurkat cell RNA spiked in. This chain uses TRBV2 with TRBJ2-3; TRBD2 might be the D (5 bases). CDR3 sequence reads: CASRGRREVDTQYF. CDR3 bases: TGTGCCAGCAGAGGCCGCCGGGAAGTAGATACGCAGTATTTT.